These 10 T cell receptor beta chains originate from one sample sequenced in a study of PD-1 blockade in mismatch repair-deficient tumors. Sequencing was performed with immunoSEQ multiplex PCR; in TCRdb, only in-frame clones are kept and a portion is missing. This sample carries approximately 79,000 clones, 65% to 85% of them seen once, and the ten largest clones take less than 6.5%. The sequencing here drew on peripheral blood, taken 44 weeks after starting pembrolizumab. These receptors came from an adult with mismatch repair-deficient cancer.

This clone was seen a handful of times. The rearrangement uses TRBV4-3 and TRBJ2-2, with TRBD2 identical over 7 bases. This CDR3 spans 14 amino acids. The V and J ends lost 3 bases and 7 bases, in that order; junction bases with no gene match: 5. Germline V gene sequence: CDR1 LGHNA, CDR2 YSLEER. The DNA for the CDR3 is TGCGCCAGCAGCCACAACCGGGGGGACGGGGAGCTGTTTTTT. Protein sequence: CASSHNRGDGELFF.

This sequence joins TRBV7-9 and TRBJ1-2; 8 bases map to TRBD1. Trimming took 2 bases from V and 4 from J; bases not matched to a gene: 12. The CDR3 is 17 residues long. Germline V CDR1 and CDR2: SEHNR, FQNEAQ (reference sequence). The CDR3 DNA follows: TGTGCCAGCAGCTTACTCGAGACAGGGGCACTGGGCTATGGCTACACCTTC. The encoded protein is CASSLLETGALGYGYTF. Full variable domain (missing parts from reference TRBV7-9 and TRBJ1-2): DTGVSQNPRHKITKRGQNVTFRCDPISEHNRLYWYRQTLGQGPEFLTYFQNEAQLEKSRLLSDRFSAERPKGSFSTLEIQRTEQGDSAMYLCASSLLETGALGYGYTFGSGTRLTVV.

The chain employs TRBV4-1 and TRBJ2-2, with 13 bases that match TRBD2. The CDR3 covers 17 residues. Trimming at V came to 2 bases and at J to 8 bases, leaving 8 bases not matched to a gene. The germline V gene encodes CDR1 MGHRA and CDR2 YSYEKL. The CDR3 DNA sequence: TGCGCCAGCAGCCAATCCACTAGCGGGAGGGCCAGGGGGGAGCTGTTTTTT. Residues: CASSQSTSGRARGELFF.

The chain couples TRBV9 to TRBJ1-5; D is unclear. V was trimmed by 3 bases and J by 8 bases, leaving 15 bases between them. The CDR3 contains 14 residues. In germline, CDR1 is SGDLS, CDR2 YYNGEE. The CDR3 sequence: CASSAGNGREPQHF. The CDR3 DNA reads as TGTGCCAGCAGCGCTGGGAACGGCCGGGAGCCCCAGCATTTT.

V is TRBV5-1 and J is TRBJ2-3; D is possibly TRBD2 (5 bases). The V and J ends lost 2 bases and 2 bases respectively, with 9 bases between them. The CDR3 is 14 amino acids. Germline values: CDR1 SGHRS, CDR2 YFSETQ. The CDR3 loop is CASSLAGNTDTQYF. The CDR3 DNA reads TGCGCCAGCAGCTTAGCCGGGAACACAGATACGCAGTATTTT.

This sequence joins TRBV9 and TRBJ2-5; TRBD2 matches at 8 bases. The ends lost 4 bases at V and 5 bases at J; junction bases unmatched: 10. The CDR3 loop spans 15 amino acids. CDR1 is SGDLS and CDR2 is YYNGEE in the germline V gene. Here the CDR3 DNA reads TGTGCCAGCAGCACCGATTTGGGACTAGGGGAGACCCAGTACTTC. Its protein is CASSTDLGLGETQYF. Full variable domain (outside the CDR3, taken from reference TRBV9 and TRBJ2-5): DSGVTQTPKHLITATGQRVTLRCSPRSGDLSVYWYQQSLDQGLQFLIQYYNGEERAKGNILERFSAQQFPDLHSELNLSSLELGDSALYFCASSTDLGLGETQYFGPGTRLLVL.

J is TRBJ2-1 and V is TRBV10-1; 13 bases are a match to TRBD2. The germline CDR1 and CDR2 sequences are WNHNN and SYGVQD (reference sequence). There are 22 residues in the CDR3. J gave up 3 bases and V 1 base, and 18 bases lay outside the gene matches. CDR3 loop: CASSELCSRNTSGRADYNEQFF. In DNA form, the CDR3 reads TGCGCCAGCAGTGAGTTGTGTTCTAGGAACACTAGCGGGAGGGCCGACTACAATGAGCAGTTCTTC.

This clone was picked up a small number of times. V gene TRBV2 combines with J gene TRBJ2-1; tentative D call: TRBD2 (5 bases). This CDR3 is built from 13 residues. Germline V gives CDR1 SNHLY, CDR2 FYNNEI. V gave up 8 bases and J gave up 10 bases, with 18 bases separating them. CDR3 in amino acids: CASSDSGNLEQFF. CDR3 in DNA: TGTGCCAGCTCCGACTCGGGGAACTTAGAGCAGTTCTTC.

This clone was seen a handful of times. The chain couples TRBV11-3 to TRBJ2-5; weak D call: TRBD1 (6 bases). The V gene lost 3 bases and the J gene lost 8 bases, with 13 bases spanning the gap. Looked up from germline, CDR1 is SGHNT and CDR2 is YENEEA. The CDR3 sequence is 13 residues long. The CDR3 sequence: CASSLGQGFTQYF. The DNA for the CDR3 is TGTGCCAGCAGCTTGGGGCAGGGGTTTACCCAGTACTTC.

J is TRBJ1-1 and V is TRBV18; D possibly corresponds to TRBD1 (5 bases). The CDR3 spans 13 residues. CDR1 and CDR2 from the germline V gene are KGHSH and LQKENI. Trimming cost V 6 bases and J 5 bases, with 13 bases left between them. Here the CDR3 DNA reads TGTGCCAGCTCCGGGGCTCGGGGGACTGAAGCTTTCTTT. Translated, it gives CASSGARGTEAFF. Full variable domain (rest looked up from reference TRBV18 and TRBJ1-1): NAGVMQNPRHLVRRRGQEARLRCSPMKGHSHVYWYRQLPEEGLKFMVYLQKENIIDESGMPKERFSAEFPKEGPSILRIQQVVRGDSAAYFCASSGARGTEAFFGQGTRLTVV.